This T cell receptor (beta chain) was sequenced for a study of blood T cells in healthy people across ages. Alongside a J-beta primer mix, a sample-barcoded 5' primer served in a second PCR lasting about 7 to 11 cycles. Sequencing yielded, for each sample, at least 3 million paired-end reads carrying CDR3. TCRdb passed the 5' RACE reads through MiXCR, listing each CDR3 protein once. The sample carries hundreds of thousands of distinct CDR3 sequences, 25% to 30% recorded once. This CDR3 comprises 14 residues. The germline CDR1 and CDR2 sequences are SEHNR and FQNEAQ (reference sequence). The V end was cut by 5 bases, the J end by 0 bases, with 10 bases between. This clonotype was seen ten or more times. Its antigen is undetermined. Study-level findings and limits: More naive CD4+ cells and higher diversity marked long-lived donors relative to aged donors.

The rearrangement joins TRBV7-9 to TRBJ2-5; TRBD1 might be the D (6 bases). The specimen sequenced was blood. The TCR comes from a woman older than 75 in good health. Written as DNA, the CDR3 is TGTGCCAGCAGCGGAAGGGGGTACCAAGAGACCCAGTACTTC. Its translation is CASSGRGYQETQYF.